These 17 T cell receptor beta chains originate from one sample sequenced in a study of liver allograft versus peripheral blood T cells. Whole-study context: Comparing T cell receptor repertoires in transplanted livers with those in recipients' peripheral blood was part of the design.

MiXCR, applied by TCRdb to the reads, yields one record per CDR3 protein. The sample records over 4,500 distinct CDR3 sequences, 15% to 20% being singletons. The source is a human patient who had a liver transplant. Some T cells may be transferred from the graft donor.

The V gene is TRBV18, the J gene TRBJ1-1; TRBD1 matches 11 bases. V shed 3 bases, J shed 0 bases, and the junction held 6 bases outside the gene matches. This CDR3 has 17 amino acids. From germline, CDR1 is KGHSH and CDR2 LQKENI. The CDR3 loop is CASSPRTGGAVNTEAFF. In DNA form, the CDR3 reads TGTGCCAGCTCACCGCGGACAGGGGGCGCCGTGAACACTGAAGCTTTCTTT.

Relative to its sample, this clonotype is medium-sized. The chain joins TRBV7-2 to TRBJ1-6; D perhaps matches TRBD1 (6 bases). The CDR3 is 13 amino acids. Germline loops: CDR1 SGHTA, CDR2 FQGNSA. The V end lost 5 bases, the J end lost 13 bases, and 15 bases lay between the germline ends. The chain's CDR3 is CASSEEGGTPLHF. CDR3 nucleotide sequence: TGTGCCAGCAGCGAGGAGGGGGGCACGCCCCTCCACTTT.

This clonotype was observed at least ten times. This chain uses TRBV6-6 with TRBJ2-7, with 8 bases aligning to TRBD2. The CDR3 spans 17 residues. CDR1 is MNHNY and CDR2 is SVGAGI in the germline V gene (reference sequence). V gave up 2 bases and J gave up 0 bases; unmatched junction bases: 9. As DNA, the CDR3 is TGTGCCAGCAGTTACCAGACCGGGACTAGGCGCTCCTACGAGCAGTACTTC. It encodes CASSYQTGTRRSYEQYF.

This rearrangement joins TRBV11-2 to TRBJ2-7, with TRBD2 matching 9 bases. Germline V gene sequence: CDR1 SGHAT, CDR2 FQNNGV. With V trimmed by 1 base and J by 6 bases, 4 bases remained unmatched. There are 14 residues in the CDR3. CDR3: CASSLVLAGREQYF. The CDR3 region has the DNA TGTGCCAGCAGCTTAGTGCTAGCGGGGCGCGAGCAGTACTTC.

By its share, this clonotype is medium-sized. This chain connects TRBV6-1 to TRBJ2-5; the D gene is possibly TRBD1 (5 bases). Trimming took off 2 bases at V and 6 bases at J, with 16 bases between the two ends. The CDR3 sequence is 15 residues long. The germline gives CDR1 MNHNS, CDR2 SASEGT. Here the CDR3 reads CASSEQPGKVKTQYF. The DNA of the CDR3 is TGTGCCAGCAGTGAACAACCAGGGAAGGTGAAGACCCAGTACTTC.

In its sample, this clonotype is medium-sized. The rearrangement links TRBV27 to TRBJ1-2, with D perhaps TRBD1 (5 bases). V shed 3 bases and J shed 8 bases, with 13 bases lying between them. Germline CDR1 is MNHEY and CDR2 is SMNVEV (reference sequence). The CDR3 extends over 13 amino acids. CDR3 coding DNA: TGTGCCAGCAGTTTTCGAGGGGTGCAAGGCTACACCTTC. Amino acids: CASSFRGVQGYTF.

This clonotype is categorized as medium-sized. The DNA for the CDR3 is TGTGCCAGCAGTGAACAGGCTCGGAGTCAGCCCCAGCATTTT. Its translation: CASSEQARSQPQHF. The chain couples TRBV6-1 to TRBJ1-5; D is unclear. Germline loops: CDR1 MNHNS, CDR2 SASEGT. The CDR3 is 14 amino acids. V lost 2 bases and J 6 bases, leaving 11 bases between the germline ends.

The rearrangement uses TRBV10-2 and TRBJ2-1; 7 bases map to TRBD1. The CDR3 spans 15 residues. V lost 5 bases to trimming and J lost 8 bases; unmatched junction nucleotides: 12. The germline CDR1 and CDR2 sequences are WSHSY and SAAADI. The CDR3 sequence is CASSSGQLLVDEQFF. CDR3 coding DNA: TGCGCCAGCAGTTCGGGACAGCTATTAGTCGATGAGCAGTTCTTC.

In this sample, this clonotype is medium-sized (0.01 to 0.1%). CDR3 nucleotide sequence: TGTGCCAGCAGTTACGTCACGGGGGGGCTTTACGAGCAGTACTTC. Its translation is CASSYVTGGLYEQYF. The V and J genes are TRBV6-6 and TRBJ2-7, with 8 positions matching TRBD2. There are 15 residues in the CDR3. CDR1 and CDR2 from the germline V gene are MNHNY and SVGAGI (reference sequence). Trimming at V came to 2 bases and at J to 4 bases, leaving 7 bases not matched to a gene.

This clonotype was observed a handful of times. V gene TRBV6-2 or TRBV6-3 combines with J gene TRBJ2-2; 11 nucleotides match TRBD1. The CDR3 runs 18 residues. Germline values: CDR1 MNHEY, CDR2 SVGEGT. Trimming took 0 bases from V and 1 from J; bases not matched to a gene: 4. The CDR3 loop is CASSYSRDRGWNTGELFF. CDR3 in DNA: TGTGCCAGCAGTTACTCACGGGACAGGGGGTGGAACACCGGGGAGCTGTTTTTT.

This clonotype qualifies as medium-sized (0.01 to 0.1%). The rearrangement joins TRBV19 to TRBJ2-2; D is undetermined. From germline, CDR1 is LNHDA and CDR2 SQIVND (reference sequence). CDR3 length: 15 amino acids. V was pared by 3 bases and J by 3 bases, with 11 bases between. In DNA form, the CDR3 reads TGTGCCAGTAGTATCTCCTGGGTGGACACCGGGGAGCTGTTTTTT. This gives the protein CASSISWVDTGELFF. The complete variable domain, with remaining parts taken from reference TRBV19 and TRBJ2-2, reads DGGITQSPKYLFRKEGQNVTLSCEQNLNHDAMYWYRQDPGQGLRLIYYSQIVNDFQKGDIAEGYSVSREKKESFPLTVTSAQKNPTAFYLCASSISWVDTGELFFGEGSRLTVL.

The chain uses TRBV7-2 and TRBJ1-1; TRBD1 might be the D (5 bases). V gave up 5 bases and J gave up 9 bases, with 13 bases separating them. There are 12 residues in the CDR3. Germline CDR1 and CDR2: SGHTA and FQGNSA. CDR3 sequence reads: CASSLTTGQAFF. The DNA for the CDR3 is TGTGCCAGCAGCCTCACGACGGGGCAAGCTTTCTTT.

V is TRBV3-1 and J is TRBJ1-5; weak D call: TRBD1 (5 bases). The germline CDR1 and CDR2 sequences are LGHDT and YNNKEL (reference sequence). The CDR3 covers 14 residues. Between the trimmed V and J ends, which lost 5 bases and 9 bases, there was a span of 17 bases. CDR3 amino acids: CASSLGGEQGPQHF. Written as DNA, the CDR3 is TGTGCCAGCAGCTTGGGCGGAGAGCAGGGGCCCCAGCATTTT.

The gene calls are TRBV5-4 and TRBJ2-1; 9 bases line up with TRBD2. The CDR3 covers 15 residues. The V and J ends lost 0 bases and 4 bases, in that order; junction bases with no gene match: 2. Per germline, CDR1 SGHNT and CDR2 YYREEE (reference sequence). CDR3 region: CASSLGRGGYNEQFF. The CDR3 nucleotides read TGTGCCAGCAGCTTGGGGCGGGGGGGATACAATGAGCAGTTCTTC.

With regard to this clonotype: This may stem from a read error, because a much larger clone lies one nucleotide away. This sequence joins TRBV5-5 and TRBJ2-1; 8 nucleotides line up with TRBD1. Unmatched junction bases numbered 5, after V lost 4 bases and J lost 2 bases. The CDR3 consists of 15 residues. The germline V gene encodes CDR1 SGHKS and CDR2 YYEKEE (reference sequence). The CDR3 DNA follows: TGTGCCAGCAGCAGGGACAGGACCCCCTACAATGAGCAGTTCTTC. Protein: CASSRDRTPYNEQFF.

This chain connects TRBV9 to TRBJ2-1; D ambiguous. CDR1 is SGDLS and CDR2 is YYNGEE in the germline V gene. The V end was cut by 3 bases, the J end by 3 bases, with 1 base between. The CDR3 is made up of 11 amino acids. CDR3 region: CASSGYNEQFF. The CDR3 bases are TGTGCCAGCAGCGGCTACAATGAGCAGTTCTTC.

CDR3 nucleotides: TGTGCCTGGAGACCTTTAGGCGGCACAGATACGCAGTATTTT. Encoded protein: CAWRPLGGTDTQYF. V gene TRBV30 combines with J gene TRBJ2-3; no clear D gene. CDR3 length: 14 residues. Germline lookup yields CDR1 GTSNPN and CDR2 SVGIG (reference sequence). Trimming left V 3 bases short and J 1 base short, with 11 bases between.